The 19 T cell receptor beta chains in this list originate from one sample, sequenced in a study of blood T cell repertoires in COVID-19. Only in-frame clones appear in the TCRdb table, and some are missing; sequencing was by immunoSEQ multiplex PCR. The table has about 150,000 clones, roughly 80% seen once. The sequenced sample consisted of peripheral blood. The origin of the receptors is a man between 60 and 75 years old with acute or convalescent COVID-19.

V and J are TRBV6-2 or TRBV6-3 and TRBJ2-1; maybe TRBD2 (5 bases). Trimming shortened V by 4 bases and J by 0 bases, and 13 bases separated the two germline ends. The CDR3 has 16 amino acids. CDR1 and CDR2 (germline): MNHEY, SVGEGT. The CDR3 sequence is CASSWRAGPSYNEQFF. As DNA, the CDR3 is TGTGCCAGCAGTTGGCGGGCGGGCCCCTCCTACAATGAGCAGTTCTTC.

Only a few counts were recorded for this clone. V usage is TRBV4-2 and J usage is TRBJ1-4; possibly TRBD1 for D (5 bases). V dropped 3 bases and J dropped 2 bases, with 13 bases sitting between them. The CDR3 contains 16 residues. CDR1 and CDR2 (germline): LGHNA, YNFKEQ. DNA of the CDR3: TGTGCCAGCAGCCACCAATCAGGGAGGACTAATGAAAAACTGTTTTTT. Residues: CASSHQSGRTNEKLFF.

This clone was detected only a few times. This rearrangement joins TRBV9 to TRBJ2-7; 9 bases align to TRBD1. V shed 4 bases, J shed 2 bases, and the junction held 4 bases outside the gene matches. The CDR3 consists of 14 residues. CDR1 is SGDLS, CDR2 YYNGEE, per germline. DNA for the CDR3: TGTGCCAGCAGCCCCGGGACAGGGCCCTACGAGCAGTACTTC. Its protein is CASSPGTGPYEQYF.

This clone turned up a few times. The J gene is TRBJ2-3, the V gene TRBV6-5; 9 nucleotides line up with TRBD1. The CDR3 extends over 15 amino acids. The V gene end was trimmed by 0 bases and the J gene end by 4 bases; junction bases not matched to a gene: 2. CDR1 MNHEY and CDR2 SVGAGI come from the germline V gene. CDR3 amino acids: CASSYSRDRADTQYF. CDR3 sequence (DNA): TGTGCCAGCAGTTACTCGCGGGACAGGGCAGATACGCAGTATTTT.

The chain has TRBV5-6 and TRBJ1-2, with 8 bases identical to TRBD1. Looked up from germline, CDR1 is SGHDT and CDR2 is YYEEEE. J gave up 3 bases and V 4 bases, and 2 bases lay outside the gene matches. The CDR3 contains 13 residues. This CDR3 reads CASSRRGHYGYTF. The CDR3 DNA follows: TGTGCCAGCAGCCGCAGGGGGCACTATGGCTACACCTTC.

The chain carries TRBV28 and TRBJ1-1; 10 bases match TRBD1. There are 16 residues in the CDR3. Trimming at V came to 4 bases and at J to 5 bases, leaving 10 bases not matched to a gene. Germline assignment: CDR1 MDHEN and CDR2 SYDVKM. The CDR3 spells CASSSSRTGGRTEAFF. The CDR3 nucleotides read TGTGCCAGCAGTTCTTCCCGGACAGGGGGTCGTACTGAAGCTTTCTTT.

The chain couples TRBV9 to TRBJ2-3; 8 positions match TRBD2. Trimming cost V 1 base and J 6 bases; bases outside gene matches: 1. Germline assignment: CDR1 SGDLS and CDR2 YYNGEE. CDR3 size: 13 residues. The CDR3 here is CASSVSGSDTQYF. DNA of the CDR3: TGTGCCAGCAGCGTAAGCGGGAGCGATACGCAGTATTTT.

V and J are TRBV12-5 and TRBJ2-2; D gene uncertain. V gave up 4 bases and J gave up 5 bases, with 5 bases separating them. Germline-derived CDR1 and CDR2 are LGHNT and FRNRAP. The CDR3 has 12 amino acids. The CDR3 nucleotides read TGTGCTAGTGGTTCCTTGACCGGGGAGCTGTTTTTT. It translates to CASGSLTGELFF.

This sequence joins TRBV14 and TRBJ2-2, with D perhaps matching TRBD1 (6 bases). The CDR3 loop spans 16 amino acids. Germline CDR1 SGHDN, CDR2 FVKESK. With 6 bases removed from V and 1 base from J, the gap between germline ends came to 15 bases. The CDR3 region is CASSPAGAVNTGELFF. The CDR3, as DNA: TGTGCCAGCAGTCCAGCAGGGGCCGTGAACACCGGGGAGCTGTTTTTT.

The chain recombines TRBV7-3 with TRBJ1-5; D remains ambiguous. Germline values: CDR1 SGHTA, CDR2 FQGTGA. V was cut by 1 base and J by 2 bases, with 15 bases left in between. The CDR3 runs 17 residues. In DNA form, the CDR3 reads TGTGCCAGCAGCTTAAGCGCCAGGCTAGCTGGCAATCAGCCCCAGCATTTT. Protein: CASSLSARLAGNQPQHF.

This clone occurred a few times. In DNA form, the CDR3 reads TGTGCCAGCAGCCTCTACAATGAGCAGTTCTTC. It specifies CASSLYNEQFF. The V and J genes are TRBV28 and TRBJ2-1; no clear D. The V gene's germline CDR1 is MDHEN and CDR2 SYDVKM. V lost 6 bases and J 3 bases, leaving 3 bases between the germline ends. The CDR3 runs 11 residues.

The rearrangement links TRBV5-4 to TRBJ2-3, with a tentative D call TRBD2 (5 bases). V lost 2 bases, J lost 3 bases, and 10 bases lay in between. The CDR3 runs to 14 residues. The germline CDR1 and CDR2 sequences are SGHNT and YYREEE (reference sequence). CDR3 in amino acids: CASSFGQRTDTQYF. The CDR3 DNA sequence: TGTGCCAGCAGCTTCGGTCAGCGGACAGATACGCAGTATTTT.

Here the CDR3 DNA reads TGTGCCACCAGACGCGGGGAGAACACTGAAGCTTTCTTT. Protein product: CATRRGENTEAFF. This chain joins TRBV24-1 and TRBJ1-1; D is uncertain. Germline V gene lookup returns CDR1 KGHDR and CDR2 SFDVKD. Trimming pared 7 bases from V and 1 base from J, leaving 9 bases between. The CDR3 spans 13 residues.

The chain joins TRBV25-1 to TRBJ1-1; 9 positions match TRBD1. V lost 5 bases, J lost 0 bases, and 1 base stayed unmatched. The CDR3 runs 14 residues. Germline V lookup: CDR1 MGHDK, CDR2 SYGVNS. The CDR3 bases are TGTGCCAGCAGTCGGGACAGGGTGAACACTGAAGCTTTCTTT. It yields the protein CASSRDRVNTEAFF. Combining the CDR3 with reference TRBV25-1 and TRBJ1-1 gives the whole variable domain EADIYQTPRYLVIGTGKKITLECSQTMGHDKMYWYQQDPGMELHLIHYSYGVNSTEKGDLSSESTVSRIRTEHFPLTLESARPSHTSQYLCASSRDRVNTEAFFGQGTRLTVV.

The DNA of the CDR3 is TGTGCCAGCAGCCGCGGCGACGGGGGAGAGACCCAGTACTTC. This gives the protein CASSRGDGGETQYF. The rearrangement links TRBV5-4 to TRBJ2-5; tentative D call: TRBD2 (6 bases). Trimming removed 4 bases from V and 4 bases from J, with 14 bases in between. There are 14 residues in the CDR3. Germline V lookup: CDR1 SGHNT, CDR2 YYREEE (reference sequence).

The V gene is TRBV18, the J gene TRBJ1-6, with D tentatively TRBD1 (5 bases). The CDR3 is 14 residues long. CDR1 is KGHSH and CDR2 is LQKENI in the germline V gene. Trimming left V 3 bases short and J 10 bases short, with 13 bases between. CDR3 region: CASSPGGGRSPLHF. Here the CDR3 DNA reads TGTGCCAGCTCACCCGGGGGGGGTCGGTCACCCCTCCACTTT.

The chain couples TRBV19 to TRBJ2-6, with 11 bases fitting TRBD2. CDR1 is LNHDA, CDR2 SQIVND, per germline (reference sequence). The trim removed 5 bases at V and 4 bases at J, leaving 7 bases unmatched. The CDR3 is made up of 17 amino acids. The CDR3 coding sequence is TGTGCCAGTAGTTTTATTAGCGGGAGGGCAGGGGCCAACGTCCTGACTTTC. Its translation: CASSFISGRAGANVLTF.

This clone appeared a few times. The gene calls are TRBV7-9 and TRBJ2-2; D might be TRBD1 (6 bases). V was clipped by 9 bases and J by 6 bases, with 11 bases between them. The germline V gene encodes CDR1 SEHNR and CDR2 FQNEAQ (reference sequence). The CDR3 is 12 amino acids. The CDR3 DNA follows: TGTGCCAGATCAGGGGTGTCCGGGGAGCTGTTTTTT. Encoded protein: CARSGVSGELFF.

The chain links TRBV9 to TRBJ2-3, with 9 bases identical to TRBD2. The CDR3 runs to 15 residues. Germline-derived CDR1 and CDR2 are SGDLS and YYNGEE. The ends lost 6 bases at V and 5 bases at J; junction bases unmatched: 10. CDR3 DNA: TGTGCCAGCACCCTAGCGGGGATAGCTGGAGATACGCAGTATTTT. Translated: CASTLAGIAGDTQYF.